This is a list of T cell receptor beta chains from one sample in a study of tumor-infiltrating lymphocytes in primary liver carcinoma. TCRdb re-called the multiplex PCR reads through MiXCR, storing one row per CDR3 protein. The table lists 180,000 or so distinct CDR3 sequences, 60% of them singletons. The sequenced sample consisted of peripheral blood. These receptors were collected from a man aged 35-49 years with primary liver carcinoma and hepatitis B virus infection. Both conserved end residues are part of each CDR3. The order of the fields is D gene, J gene, V gene, clone size, CDR3 protein, CDR3 DNA. A D gene is named only where the DNA matches it firmly. Not all rows give a size; the values are once, few, many and, for expanded clones, a class.

>TRBD1|TRBJ1-1|TRBV29-1|-
CSVAGQEDTEAFF
TGCAGCGTTGCGGGACAGGAGGACACTGAAGCTTTCTTT
>TRBD1|TRBJ2-3|TRBV28|-
CASTQGVGTFTDTQYF
TGTGCCAGCACGCAGGGGGTAGGGACCTTCACGGATACGCAGTATTTT
>-|TRBJ1-4|TRBV29-1|-
CSVVSGLGEKLFF
TGCAGCGTTGTGTCCGGTCTGGGTGAAAAACTGTTTTTT
>-|TRBJ2-2|TRBV6-5|-
CASRYRSTGELFF
TGTGCCAGCCGCTACCGGAGCACCGGGGAGCTGTTTTTT
>TRBD1|TRBJ2-7|TRBV4-1|few
CASSRLETGSYEQYF
TGCGCCAGCAGCCGACTGGAGACAGGGTCCTACGAGCAGTACTTC
>-|TRBJ2-4|TRBV4-2|-
CASSQAGISGKNIQYF
TGTGCCAGCAGCCAAGCGGGTATCTCAGGCAAAAACATTCAGTATTTC
>-|TRBJ1-2|TRBV12-3/TRBV12-4|-
CASSFGALNYGYTF
TGTGCCAGCAGTTTCGGGGCCCTGAACTATGGCTACACCTTC
>-|TRBJ2-6|TRBV6-5|-
CASSNRQVGANVPAF
TGTGCCAGCAGCAACAGACAGGTCGGGGCCAACGTCCCGGCTTTC
>-|TRBJ1-3|TRBV4-2|-
CASGQAQDSGNTIYF
TGTGCCAGCGGCCAAGCACAGGACTCTGGAAACACCATATATTTT
>-|TRBJ2-7|TRBV29-1|-
CSANPGPDSYEQYF
TGCAGCGCGAATCCGGGGCCGGATTCCTACGAGCAGTACTTC
>-|TRBJ1-5|TRBV6-5|-
CASSDSFNQPQHF
TGTGCCAGCAGTGACAGTTTCAATCAGCCCCAGCATTTT
>-|TRBJ2-5|TRBV5-4|-
CASSDGQARETQYF
TGTGCCAGCAGCGACGGGCAGGCCAGGGAGACCCAGTACTTC
>-|TRBJ2-7|TRBV12-3/TRBV12-4|-
CASSRAGDEQYF
TGTGCCAGCAGCCGGGCAGGGGACGAGCAGTACTTC
>-|TRBJ2-7|TRBV29-1|many
CSAVAGGGYEQYF
TGCAGCGCTGTCGCCGGGGGAGGCTACGAGCAGTACTTC
>-|TRBJ1-1|TRBV6-6|few
CASSYLSPTNTEAFF
TGTGCCAGCAGTTACCTTTCCCCTACTAACACTGAAGCTTTCTTT
>-|TRBJ2-7|TRBV11-2|-
CASSLTDTAYVQYF
TGTGCCAGCAGCCTAACTGACACTGCCTACGTGCAATACTTC
>-|TRBJ2-1|TRBV6-5|few
CASSKGGRGRLNEQFF
TGTGCCAGCAGCAAGGGGGGGAGGGGGCGCCTCAATGAGCAGTTCTTC
>TRBD2|TRBJ2-7|TRBV6-1|few
CASSDWYSGNSEQYF
TGTGCCAGCAGTGATTGGTACAGCGGGAACAGCGAGCAGTACTTC
>-|TRBJ2-2|TRBV11-2|many
CASSFDQGENTGELFF
TGTGCCAGCAGCTTCGATCAGGGAGAGAACACCGGGGAGCTGTTTTTT
>-|TRBJ2-7|TRBV7-8|-
CASSLGAQAYEQYF
TGTGCCAGCAGCTTAGGAGCACAGGCCTACGAGCAGTACTTC
>-|TRBJ1-1|TRBV12-3/TRBV12-4|-
CASSLLPSIKAFF
TGTGCCAGCAGTTTGCTGCCGTCCATAAAAGCTTTCTTT
>-|TRBJ2-5|TRBV30|few
CAWSGRVRETQYF
TGTGCCTGGAGTGGGAGGGTTCGAGAGACCCAGTACTTC
>-|TRBJ2-1|TRBV11-2|many
CASSLGSQGGNEQFF
TGTGCCAGCAGCTTAGGTTCTCAGGGGGGGAATGAGCAGTTCTTC
>-|TRBJ2-3|TRBV6-2/TRBV6-3|few
CASSSTTRADTQYF
TGTGCCAGCAGCTCAACGACCCGCGCAGATACGCAGTATTTT
>-|TRBJ2-7|TRBV6-1|few
CASRGSEQYF
TGTGCCAGCAGGGGCTCCGAGCAGTACTTC
>-|TRBJ1-5|TRBV30|-
CVWKDSNQPQHF
TGTGTCTGGAAGGACAGCAATCAGCCCCAGCATTTT
>-|TRBJ1-1|TRBV11-2|many
CASSYGTDEAFF
TGTGCCAGCAGCTACGGGACCGATGAAGCTTTCTTT
>-|TRBJ1-3|TRBV16|-
CASSHPAGNTIYF
TGTGCCAGCAGTCATCCGGCTGGGAACACCATATATTTT
>TRBD1|TRBJ1-5|TRBV6-1|-
CASLGQGMSQPQHF
TGTGCCAGCCTGGGACAGGGGATGAGTCAGCCCCAGCATTTT
>-|TRBJ2-7|TRBV11-2|-
CASSYESGSYEQYF
TGTGCCAGCAGCTACGAGAGTGGCTCCTACGAGCAGTACTTC
>-|TRBJ1-5|TRBV6-6|-
CASSLPNQHQDF
TGTGCCAGCAGTCTCCCCAATCAGCACCAGGATTTT
>-|TRBJ2-1|TRBV11-2|-
CARSLDAEGYNEQFF
TGTGCCAGGAGCTTAGATGCAGAAGGCTACAATGAGCAGTTCTTC
>-|TRBJ2-1|TRBV5-1|-
CASSSPRDIAGNEQFF
TGCGCCAGCAGTTCACCGAGGGACATTGCAGGGAATGAGCAGTTCTTC
>-|TRBJ1-1|TRBV5-1|-
CASSGQTGNTEAFF
TGCGCCAGCAGCGGGCAGACAGGGAACACTGAAGCTTTCTTT
>-|TRBJ2-2|TRBV25-1|-
CASNPGLGNTGELFF
TGTGCCAGCAACCCGGGACTTGGGAACACCGGGGAGCTGTTTTTT
>TRBD2|TRBJ2-1|TRBV4-2|-
CASSQETSGAYNEQFF
TGTGCCAGCAGCCAAGAAACTAGCGGGGCCTACAATGAGCAGTTCTTC
>TRBD1|TRBJ2-7|TRBV11-1|-
CASNRAGTDYVQYF
TGTGCCAGCAATCGTGCCGGGACAGATTACGTGCAGTACTTC
>TRBD1|TRBJ1-5|TRBV6-6|-
CASSYLGQGNQSQHF
TGTGCCAGCAGTTACCTCGGACAGGGAAATCAGTCCCAGCATTTT
>-|TRBJ2-1|TRBV29-1|-
CSVEGGAEQFF
TGCAGCGTTGAAGGAGGGGCCGAGCAGTTCTTC
>-|TRBJ1-3|TRBV11-2|many
CASSLEAGRDTIYF
TGTGCCAGCAGCTTAGAGGCGGGGCGGGACACCATATATTTT
>TRBD2|TRBJ2-1|TRBV12-3/TRBV12-4|-
CASSSRLAGAHNEQFF
TGTGCCAGCAGTTCCCGGCTAGCGGGGGCGCATAATGAGCAGTTCTTC
>TRBD1|TRBJ2-5|TRBV5-1|-
CTSSLQGAQVETQYF
TGCACCAGCAGCTTACAGGGGGCCCAAGTGGAGACCCAGTACTTC
>-|TRBJ2-7|TRBV13|few
CASSSPGYSYEQYF
TGTGCCAGCAGCTCCCCTGGCTACTCCTACGAGCAGTACTTC
>-|TRBJ2-2|TRBV5-1|-
CASRAGTRRMDGELFF
TGCGCCAGCAGAGCCGGGACCCGACGGATGGACGGTGAGCTGTTTTTT
>-|TRBJ2-6|TRBV4-1|few
CASRANAQGLGANVLTF
TGCGCCAGCAGGGCCAATGCACAGGGTCTTGGGGCCAACGTCCTGACTTTC